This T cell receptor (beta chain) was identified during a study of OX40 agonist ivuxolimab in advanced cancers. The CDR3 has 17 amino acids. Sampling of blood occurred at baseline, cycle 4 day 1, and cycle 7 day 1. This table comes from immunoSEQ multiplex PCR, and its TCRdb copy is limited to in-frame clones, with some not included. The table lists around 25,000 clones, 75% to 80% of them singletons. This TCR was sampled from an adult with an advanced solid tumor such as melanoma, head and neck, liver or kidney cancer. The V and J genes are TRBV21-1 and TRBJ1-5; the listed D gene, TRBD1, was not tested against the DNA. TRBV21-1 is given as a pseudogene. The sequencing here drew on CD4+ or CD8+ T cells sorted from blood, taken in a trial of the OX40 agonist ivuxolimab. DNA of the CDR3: TGTGCCAGCAGCATCCGCGCCGGGACAGGGGGCTTGCAGCCCCAGCATTTT. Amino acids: CASSIRAGTGGLQPQHF.